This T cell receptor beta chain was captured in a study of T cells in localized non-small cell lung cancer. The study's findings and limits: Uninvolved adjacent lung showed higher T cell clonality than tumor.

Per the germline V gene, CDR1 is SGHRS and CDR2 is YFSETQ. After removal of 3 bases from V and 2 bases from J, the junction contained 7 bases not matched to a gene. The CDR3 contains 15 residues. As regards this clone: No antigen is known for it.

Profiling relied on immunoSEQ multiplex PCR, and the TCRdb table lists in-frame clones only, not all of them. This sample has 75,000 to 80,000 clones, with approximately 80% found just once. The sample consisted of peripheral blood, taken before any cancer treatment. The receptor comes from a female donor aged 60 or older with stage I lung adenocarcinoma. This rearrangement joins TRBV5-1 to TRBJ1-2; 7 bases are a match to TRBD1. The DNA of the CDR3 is TGCGCCAGCAGCTCGGGGGGGACAGCGAACTATGGCTACACCTTC. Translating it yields CASSSGGTANYGYTF.